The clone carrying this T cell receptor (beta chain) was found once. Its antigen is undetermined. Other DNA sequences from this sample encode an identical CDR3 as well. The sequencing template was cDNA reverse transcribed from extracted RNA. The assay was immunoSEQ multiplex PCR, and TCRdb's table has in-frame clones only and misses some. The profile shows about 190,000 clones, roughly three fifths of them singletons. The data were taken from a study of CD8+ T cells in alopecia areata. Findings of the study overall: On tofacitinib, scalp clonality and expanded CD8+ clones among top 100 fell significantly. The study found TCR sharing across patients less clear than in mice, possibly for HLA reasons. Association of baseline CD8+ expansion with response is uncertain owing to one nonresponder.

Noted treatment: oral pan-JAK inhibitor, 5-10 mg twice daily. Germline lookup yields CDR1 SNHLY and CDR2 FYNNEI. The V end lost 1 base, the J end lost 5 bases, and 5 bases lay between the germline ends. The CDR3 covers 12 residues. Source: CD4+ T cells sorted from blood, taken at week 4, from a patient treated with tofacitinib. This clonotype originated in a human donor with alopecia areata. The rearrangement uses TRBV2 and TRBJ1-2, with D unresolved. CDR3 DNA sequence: TGTGCCAGCAGTGAAGGCGGATATGGCTACACCTTC. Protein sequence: CASSEGGYGYTF.